These 12 T cell receptor beta chains share one sample of origin, sequenced in a study of post-analysis software for immune sequencing data. Prepared libraries of TCR beta cDNA carried unique molecular identifiers. Via MiXCR, TCRdb re-called the PCR reads, giving one row per CDR3 protein. The sample has 150,000 to 200,000 distinct CDR3 sequences, 30% to 45% seen once. The sample in question was blood, obtained after autologous hematopoietic stem cell transplantation. Receptor source: a girl under 18 with multiple sclerosis.

Here the CDR3 reads CAISGGTATNYGYTF. The CDR3 coding sequence is TGTGCCATCAGTGGCGGGACAGCGACTAACTATGGCTACACCTTC. The chain combines TRBV10-3 with TRBJ1-2; 7 nucleotides line up with TRBD1. Germline lookup yields CDR1 ENHRY and CDR2 SYGVKD. J lost 0 bases, V lost 4 bases, and 5 bases had no gene match. The CDR3 contains 15 residues.

This sequence joins TRBV4-3 and TRBJ2-3; unclear D gene. This CDR3 is 18 amino acids long. Deletions cut 0 bases from V and 6 bases from J, with 22 bases between. Germline V gives CDR1 LGHNA, CDR2 YSLEER. The CDR3 sequence is CASSQDRSPSRNEDTQYF. The CDR3 region has the DNA TGCGCCAGCAGCCAAGATCGGTCACCGTCCAGAAACGAGGATACGCAGTATTTT.

This clonotype appeared a few times. This chain joins TRBV10-1 and TRBJ2-2; D remains unclear. The V gene lost 0 bases and the J gene lost 2 bases, with 4 bases spanning the gap. Germline assignment: CDR1 WNHNN and CDR2 SYGVQD (reference sequence). The CDR3 is made up of 14 amino acids. CDR3 sequence: CASSESLNTGELFF. In DNA, the CDR3 is TGCGCCAGCAGTGAGTCCCTAAACACCGGGGAGCTGTTTTTT.

This clonotype has only a few counts. This sequence joins TRBV6-2 or TRBV6-3 and TRBJ2-1; D is tentatively TRBD1 or TRBD2 (5 bases each). V was pared by 5 bases and J by 2 bases, with 10 bases between. The CDR3 loop spans 14 amino acids. The germline V gene has CDR1 MNHEY and CDR2 SVGEGT. Here the CDR3 reads CASSTQGAYNEQFF. The DNA of the CDR3 is TGTGCCAGCAGTACTCAGGGAGCCTACAATGAGCAGTTCTTC.

The chain combines TRBV20-1 with TRBJ1-1; tentative D call: TRBD1 (5 bases). Trimming stripped 2 bases from V and 1 base from J, with 14 bases between. The CDR3 spans 15 residues. Per the germline V gene, CDR1 is DFQATT and CDR2 is SNEGSKA (reference sequence). This chain's CDR3 is CSARNPGTPNTEAFF. For the CDR3, the DNA is TGCAGTGCTAGAAACCCCGGGACGCCGAACACTGAAGCTTTCTTT.

This clonotype has ten or more counts. The rearrangement joins TRBV6-6 to TRBJ1-2; D uncertain. The CDR3 spans 12 residues. V was clipped by 5 bases and J by 6 bases, with 10 bases between them. CDR1 MNHNY and CDR2 SVGAGI come from the germline V gene (reference sequence). In DNA, the CDR3 is TGTGCCAGCAGTCAAAAGGGCCATGGCTACACCTTC. Translation gives CASSQKGHGYTF.

As regards this clonotype: Possible read error: a much larger clone is one base away. The chain has TRBV4-3 and TRBJ2-7; D call uncertain. CDR1 LGHNA and CDR2 YSLEER come from the germline V gene. The CDR3 is made up of 15 amino acids. CDR3 coding DNA: TGCGCCGGCAGCCAAGATCGAAGGATGGGATACGAGCAGTACTTC. Translating it yields CAGSQDRRMGYEQYF.

This clonotype has at least ten counts. The chain has TRBV12-3 or TRBV12-4 and TRBJ2-7, with TRBD1 identical over 10 bases. V lost 3 bases, J lost 6 bases, and 8 bases stayed unmatched. This CDR3 has 15 amino acids. CDR3 sequence (DNA): TGTGCCAGCAGTTTGGAAAGGACAGGGGGAGGCGAGCAGTACTTC. Residues: CASSLERTGGGEQYF.

The chain recombines TRBV7-2 with TRBJ2-1; TRBD1 might be the D (6 bases). Germline V gene sequence: CDR1 SGHTA, CDR2 FQGNSA. Trimming removed 5 bases from V and 5 bases from J, with 16 bases in between. The CDR3 covers 15 residues. The CDR3 spells CASSTPGVLHNEQFF. CDR3 DNA sequence: TGTGCCAGCAGCACACCAGGGGTCCTACACAATGAGCAGTTCTTC.

This clonotype was observed a handful of times. V is TRBV18 and J is TRBJ1-2; TRBD1 matches 9 bases. The CDR3 length is 15 residues. J was trimmed by 9 bases and V by 2 bases; bases with no gene match: 10. In germline, CDR1 is KGHSH, CDR2 LQKENI. The CDR3 DNA sequence: TGTGCCAGCTCACCAGGGACAGGGCCCTCCCTGCGCTACACCTTC. Amino acids: CASSPGTGPSLRYTF.

This clonotype was found many times. The chain combines TRBV10-3 with TRBJ2-2; TRBD1 is a possible D gene (5 bases). CDR1 and CDR2 from the germline V gene are ENHRY and SYGVKD. Trimming pared 2 bases from V and 0 bases from J, leaving 7 bases between. The CDR3 runs to 15 residues. The CDR3 loop reads CAISERGTNTGELFF. DNA for the CDR3: TGTGCCATCAGTGAGAGGGGCACGAACACCGGGGAGCTGTTTTTT.

This clonotype occurred a few times. The J gene is TRBJ2-2, the V gene TRBV27; possibly TRBD1 or TRBD2 for D (5 bases each). The germline V and J ends were trimmed by 6 bases and 0 bases, with 11 bases remaining between them. CDR1 MNHEY and CDR2 SMNVEV come from the germline V gene (reference sequence). There are 15 residues in the CDR3. The CDR3 bases are TGTGCCAGCAGGGGGACGGATCCGAACACCGGGGAGCTGTTTTTT. It yields the protein CASRGTDPNTGELFF.